This entry lists 28 T cell receptor beta chains sequenced from one sample in a study of CD8+CD57+ T cells in acquired aplastic anemia. Genomic DNA constituted the template upon which TCR beta VDJ and CDR3 profiling was performed. TCRdb recomputed calls from the reads with MiXCR, one row per CDR3 protein. The sample holds some 150,000 distinct CDR3 sequences, roughly 54% seen once. All sequencing subjects had displayed CD8+CD57+ cell expansion on flow cytometry. Source material: sorted CD4+, CD8+, or CD8+CD57+ T cells (not recorded which) from PBMCs. All receptors come from a human donor with aplastic anemia.

This clonotype was counted at least ten times. The rearrangement joins TRBV7-9 to TRBJ1-6; D remains unclear. CDR1 SEHNR and CDR2 FQNEAQ come from the germline V gene (reference sequence). This CDR3 has 15 amino acids. V shed 5 bases and J shed 2 bases, with 10 bases lying between them. CDR3 loop: CASSIGRAYNSPLHF. The CDR3 DNA sequence: TGTGCCAGCAGCATCGGGAGAGCCTATAATTCACCCCTCCACTTT.

This clonotype appeared a few times. This may arise from a read error, as a much more abundant clone is one base away. The chain has TRBV11-1 and TRBJ2-3, with 9 bases that match TRBD2. Trimming cost V 1 base and J 4 bases; bases outside gene matches: 6. Per germline, CDR1 SGHAT and CDR2 FQDESV (reference sequence). The CDR3 spans 16 residues. Written as DNA, the CDR3 is TGTGCCAGCAGCTTAGACGGGGGCGGGGGGGCAGATACGCAGTATTTT. It encodes CASSLDGGGGADTQYF.

This clonotype was recorded only once. The chain employs TRBV7-2 and TRBJ1-6; possible D gene TRBD1, 5 bases. Trimming pared 7 bases from V and 7 bases from J, leaving 17 bases between. The CDR3 consists of 15 residues. Germline V lookup: CDR1 SGHTA, CDR2 FQGNSA. CDR3 bases: TGTGCCAGCACCATTTACGGGACGTACAATTCACCCCTCCACTTT. Amino acid sequence: CASTIYGTYNSPLHF.

The chain has TRBV7-2 and TRBJ1-2; no reliable D call. CDR3 length: 13 residues. V lost 5 bases to trimming and J lost 4 bases, with 11 bases between them. Germline-derived CDR1 and CDR2 are SGHTA and FQGNSA. CDR3 residues: CASSPPLSYGYTF. The CDR3 DNA reads TGTGCCAGCAGCCCCCCCCTGAGCTATGGCTACACCTTC.

The rearrangement links TRBV20-1 to TRBJ1-1; no reliable D call. The CDR3 contains 13 residues. Trimming removed 3 bases from V and 2 bases from J, with 10 bases in between. Germline loops: CDR1 DFQATT, CDR2 SNEGSKA (reference sequence). This CDR3 reads CSASLGSNTEAFF. Here the CDR3 DNA reads TGCAGTGCTAGCCTCGGGTCAAACACTGAAGCTTTCTTT.

This clonotype has only a few counts. The chain recombines TRBV27 with TRBJ1-1, with TRBD1 matching 8 bases. The V gene end was trimmed by 6 bases and the J gene end by 8 bases; junction bases not matched to a gene: 8. Per the germline V gene, CDR1 is MNHEY and CDR2 is SMNVEV (reference sequence). CDR3 length equals 13 residues. For the CDR3, the DNA is TGTGCCAGCAGCCCAGGGGGCTGGGCGGAAGCTTTCTTT. It is translated as CASSPGGWAEAFF.

CDR3 sequence: CASSLGYQRTTEAFF. In DNA, the CDR3 is TGTGCCAGCAGCCTAGGGTATCAGCGCACCACTGAAGCTTTCTTT. The rearrangement uses TRBV7-9 and TRBJ1-1, with no clear D. CDR3 length equals 15 residues. Germline assignment: CDR1 SEHNR and CDR2 FQNEAQ (reference sequence). The V gene lost 5 bases and the J gene lost 4 bases, with 17 bases spanning the gap.

The CDR3 loop is CATSGRTSGNHNEQFF. DNA for the CDR3: TGTGCCACCAGCGGAAGGACTAGCGGGAACCACAATGAGCAGTTCTTC. The chain links TRBV15 to TRBJ2-1; 12 nucleotides match TRBD2. Per the germline V gene, CDR1 is LNHNV and CDR2 is YYDKDF (reference sequence). The trim removed 5 bases at V and 5 bases at J, leaving 7 bases unmatched. The CDR3 runs 16 residues.

This chain uses TRBV20-1 with TRBJ1-6; no clear D gene. This CDR3 contains 12 residues. Germline CDR1 is DFQATT and CDR2 is SNEGSKA (reference sequence). V gave up 3 bases and J gave up 8 bases, with 8 bases separating them. The DNA for the CDR3 is TGCAGTGCTAGTCTCCCTGATTCACCCCTCCACTTT. Translation gives CSASLPDSPLHF.

This clonotype occurred many times. This rearrangement joins TRBV12-3 or TRBV12-4 to TRBJ1-5, with D possibly being TRBD1 (6 bases). With 6 bases removed from V and 5 bases from J, the gap between germline ends came to 8 bases. This CDR3 has 12 residues. The CDR3 here is CASRTGDQPQHF. For the CDR3, the DNA is TGTGCCAGCAGGACAGGAGATCAGCCCCAGCATTTT.

In its sample, this clonotype was seen many times. The chain is built from TRBV27 and TRBJ2-7, with TRBD1 matching over 9 bases. The CDR3 is 15 residues long. The ends lost 4 bases at V and 4 bases at J; junction bases unmatched: 8. CDR1 and CDR2 from the germline V gene are MNHEY and SMNVEV (reference sequence). In DNA form, the CDR3 reads TGTGCCAGCAGTTCACCGGGACAGGGACTTTACGAGCAGTACTTC. This codes for CASSSPGQGLYEQYF.

The CDR3 here is CAISDLLAGGRDTGELFF. In nucleotides, the CDR3 is TGTGCCATCAGTGATCTACTAGCGGGAGGGCGGGACACCGGGGAGCTGTTTTTT. The rearrangement links TRBV10-3 to TRBJ2-2; 13 nucleotides agree with TRBD2. Germline values: CDR1 ENHRY, CDR2 SYGVKD. The ends lost 3 bases at V and 3 bases at J; junction bases unmatched: 7. The CDR3 is made up of 18 amino acids.

This clonotype has ten or more counts. The V and J genes are TRBV11-2 and TRBJ2-1, with D maybe TRBD2 (5 bases). Germline loops: CDR1 SGHAT, CDR2 FQNNGV. V was shortened by 5 bases and J by 6 bases, with 14 bases between the two germline ends. This CDR3 contains 14 residues. CDR3 residues: CASSPTGSGNEQFF. DNA of the CDR3: TGTGCCAGCAGCCCCACGGGCAGCGGCAATGAGCAGTTCTTC.

There are many counts of this clonotype. This chain connects TRBV13 to TRBJ2-3; possible D gene TRBD1, 6 bases. The CDR3 totals 15 residues. Trimming stripped 6 bases from V and 6 bases from J, with 19 bases between. Germline V gene data show CDR1 as PRHDT and CDR2 as FYEKMQ (reference sequence). CDR3 loop: CASSTQGPQGDTQYF. CDR3 in DNA: TGTGCCAGCAGTACTCAGGGGCCCCAGGGTGATACGCAGTATTTT.

The table lists this clonotype with many counts. This chain links TRBV2 with TRBJ1-6; D is unclear. Trimming removed 3 bases from V and 10 bases from J, with 10 bases in between. Germline CDR1 and CDR2: SNHLY and FYNNEI. The CDR3 is made up of 13 amino acids. This chain's CDR3 is CASSEGILSPLHF. The CDR3, as DNA: TGTGCCAGCAGTGAGGGCATATTGTCACCCCTCCACTTT.

This sequence joins TRBV6-1 and TRBJ2-1, with no clear D. Germline CDR1 MNHNS, CDR2 SASEGT. V was clipped by 1 base and J by 3 bases, with 4 bases between them. The CDR3 is 13 residues long. In DNA form, the CDR3 reads TGTGCCAGCAGTGAAGGGGACTACAATGAGCAGTTCTTC. This encodes CASSEGDYNEQFF.

The chain uses TRBV20-1 and TRBJ2-2, with D unclear. The V gene's germline CDR1 is DFQATT and CDR2 SNEGSKA (reference sequence). This CDR3 is 13 amino acids long. V was pared by 6 bases and J by 0 bases, with 8 bases between. In nucleotides, the CDR3 is TGCAGTGCCCCGGCTTCGAACACCGGGGAGCTGTTTTTT. Translated: CSAPASNTGELFF.

This chain connects TRBV7-8 to TRBJ1-3; D is unresolved. V gave up 1 base and J gave up 4 bases, with 14 bases separating them. Germline CDR1 SGHVS, CDR2 FQNEAQ. There are 16 residues in the CDR3. CDR3 amino acids: CASSLVEGARGNTIYF. CDR3 DNA: TGTGCCAGCAGCTTAGTGGAGGGCGCAAGAGGAAACACCATATATTTT.

Note on this clonotype: This may arise from a read error, as a much more abundant clone is one base away. This rearrangement joins TRBV6-5 to TRBJ1-5; D unclear. The germline V gene has CDR1 MNHEY and CDR2 SVGAGI. This CDR3 is 15 amino acids long. V lost 4 bases and J lost 5, with 15 bases in between. The CDR3 spells CASSSIRVHYQPQHF. As DNA, the CDR3 is TGTGCCAGCAGTTCAATCCGGGTCCACTATCAGCCCCAGCATTTT.

As regards this clonotype: This sequence may be a read error, since a much larger clone differs from it by one base. In DNA, the CDR3 is TGTGCCAGCTCGCCCGCGGACGGGAGAATCGAGACCCAGTACTTC. Translation: CASSPADGRIETQYF. The chain is built from TRBV18 and TRBJ2-5; D possibly corresponds to TRBD2 (6 bases). CDR3 size: 15 residues. The germline V and J ends were trimmed by 6 bases and 5 bases, with 19 bases remaining between them. Germline loops: CDR1 KGHSH, CDR2 LQKENI.

At least ten counts were recorded for this clonotype. V is TRBV7-9 and J is TRBJ2-7; TRBD1 matches 9 bases. The CDR3 totals 15 residues. The V and J ends lost 1 base and 3 bases, in that order; junction bases with no gene match: 4. CDR1 and CDR2 from the germline V gene are SEHNR and FQNEAQ (reference sequence). The CDR3 sequence: CASSLEGQGFYEQYF. The CDR3 DNA follows: TGTGCCAGCAGCTTAGAGGGACAGGGATTCTACGAGCAGTACTTC.

This chain connects TRBV7-2 to TRBJ2-3; 7 nucleotides agree with TRBD2. Germline V gives CDR1 SGHTA, CDR2 FQGNSA. This CDR3 region has 13 residues. The J segment lost 6 bases and the V segment lost 7 bases, leaving 7 bases of the junction unmatched. CDR3 DNA sequence: TGTGCCAGCACCGGAGTGCGGGAGGATACGCAGTATTTT. Translation: CASTGVREDTQYF. Full variable domain (outside the CDR3, taken from reference TRBV7-2 and TRBJ2-3): GAGVSQSPSNKVTEKGKDVELRCDPISGHTALYWYRQSLGQGLEFLIYFQGNSAPDKSGLPSDRFSAERTGGSVSTLTIQRTQQEDSAVYLCASTGVREDTQYFGPGTRLTVL.

J is TRBJ2-7 and V is TRBV11-1; the match to TRBD1 covers 10 bases. Germline trimming cut 5 bases from V and 4 bases from J; bases unmatched to any gene: 17. Germline V lookup: CDR1 SGHAT, CDR2 FQDESV (reference sequence). The CDR3 extends over 18 amino acids. In DNA, the CDR3 is TGTGCCAGCAGCCCCCAAAGGGGGGGACAGGGGTTCTCTTACGAGCAGTACTTC. Amino acid sequence: CASSPQRGGQGFSYEQYF.

The table lists this clonotype with many counts. The chain carries TRBV20-1 and TRBJ1-5; D perhaps matches TRBD1 (5 bases). V gave up 1 base and J gave up 1 base, with 17 bases separating them. The CDR3 is 17 amino acids. The V gene's germline CDR1 is DFQATT and CDR2 SNEGSKA (reference sequence). The CDR3: CSARAGGGLPSNQPQHF. Here the CDR3 DNA reads TGCAGTGCTAGAGCGGGGGGGGGACTTCCAAGCAATCAGCCCCAGCATTTT.

This clonotype was detected many times. This sequence joins TRBV5-1 and TRBJ1-2, with 9 nucleotides matching TRBD1. In germline, CDR1 is SGHRS, CDR2 YFSETQ. The CDR3 sequence is 13 residues long. V was clipped by 3 bases and J by 8 bases; unmatched bases: 5. The CDR3 is CASSYRTGDGYTF. CDR3 DNA: TGCGCCAGCAGCTACCGGACAGGGGACGGCTACACCTTC.

This chain joins TRBV10-3 and TRBJ1-5; TRBD1 is a possible D gene (5 bases). The CDR3 runs to 15 residues. The V end lost 2 bases, the J end lost 0 bases, and 8 bases lay between the germline ends. Germline CDR1 is ENHRY and CDR2 is SYGVKD. The CDR3 nucleotides read TGTGCCATCAGTGAGAGGGGATATAGCAATCAGCCCCAGCATTTT. Encoded protein: CAISERGYSNQPQHF.

The chain combines TRBV20-1 with TRBJ1-6; possibly TRBD1 for D (5 bases). CDR3 length: 11 amino acids. Germline assignment: CDR1 DFQATT and CDR2 SNEGSKA (reference sequence). V lost 6 bases and J lost 10, with 10 bases in between. The CDR3 sequence: CSAPWGSPLHF. In nucleotides, the CDR3 is TGCAGTGCCCCCTGGGGGTCACCCCTCCACTTT.

The sample holds a few counts of this clonotype. V and J are TRBV4-1 and TRBJ1-6; D is unresolved. This CDR3 comprises 12 residues. Germline CDR1 reads MGHRA; CDR2 reads YSYEKL. V was trimmed by 3 bases and J by 13 bases, leaving 10 bases between them. In DNA form, the CDR3 reads TGCGCCAGCAGCCAGGGTCTTTGGCCCCTCCACTTT. Translation: CASSQGLWPLHF.